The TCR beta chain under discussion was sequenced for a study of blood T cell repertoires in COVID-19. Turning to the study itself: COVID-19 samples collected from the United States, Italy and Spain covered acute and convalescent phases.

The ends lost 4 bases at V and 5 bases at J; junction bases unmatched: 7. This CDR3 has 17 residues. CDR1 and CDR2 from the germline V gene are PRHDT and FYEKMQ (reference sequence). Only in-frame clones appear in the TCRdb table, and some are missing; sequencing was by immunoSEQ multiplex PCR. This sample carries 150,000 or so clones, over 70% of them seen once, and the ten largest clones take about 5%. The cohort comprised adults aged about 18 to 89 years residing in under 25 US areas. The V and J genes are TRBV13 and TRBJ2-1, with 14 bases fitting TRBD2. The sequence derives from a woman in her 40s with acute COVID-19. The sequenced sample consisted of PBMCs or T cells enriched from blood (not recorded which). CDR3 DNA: TGTGCCAGCAGCTCGGGACTAGCGGGAGCTGTAAACAATGAGCAGTTCTTC. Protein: CASSSGLAGAVNNEQFF.